The present T cell receptor (beta chain) was sequenced within a study of cytomegalovirus exposure and HLA in healthy donors. The PCR had 60 Vbeta and 13 Jbeta primers. TCRdb's table, derived via immunoSEQ multiplex PCR, lists solely in-frame clones and lacks some. There are 190,000 or so clones in the sample; approximately 83% occur only once, and roughly 0.095% lies in the top ten. The material sequenced was PBMCs. This clonotype was obtained from a boy younger than 10 in good health and CMV-seronegative.

CDR3 nucleotides: TGTGCCAGCAGCTTCGAGCGGGGGGCCCCCTACGAGCAGTACTTC. It yields the protein CASSFERGAPYEQYF. The rearrangement uses TRBV7-2 and TRBJ2-7; 9 bases agree with TRBD2. Germline CDR1 SGHTA, CDR2 FQGNSA. V shed 3 bases, J shed 2 bases, and the junction held 5 bases outside the gene matches. The CDR3 extends over 15 amino acids.